The 29 T cell receptor beta chains reported below all come from one sample, sequenced in a study of blood T cell repertoires in COVID-19 (dated by TCRdb to the early 2020s). Library generation was performed with the immunoSEQ multiplex PCR assay. Entries here come from immuneACCESS through TCRdb and include only in-frame sequences with V and J called. Some clones fail to appear in such tables; in the studies checked, an unresolved V gene covers under half of the shortfall, and the cause of the remainder is unknown. The sample table shows about 160,000 clones, and approximately 86% are seen once. Clones ranked in the top ten supply 3% to 4.5% of the sample. Material for sequencing was peripheral blood. The source of these receptors is an older woman who had recovered from COVID-19.

This chain uses TRBV19 with TRBJ1-2; weak D call: TRBD1 (6 bases). Trimming shortened V by 4 bases and J by 8 bases, and 17 bases separated the two germline ends. There are 14 residues in the CDR3. CDR1 is LNHDA and CDR2 is SQIVND in the germline V gene (reference sequence). In DNA, the CDR3 is TGTGCCAGTAGTAAAGTGGGGGCTCGAGGCGGCTACACCTTC. Translated, it gives CASSKVGARGGYTF.

This chain uses TRBV19 with TRBJ2-1; 15 positions agree with TRBD2. Germline V gives CDR1 LNHDA, CDR2 SQIVND (reference sequence). V lost 4 bases and J lost 4; bases outside the gene matches: 2. The length of the CDR3 is 16 residues. CDR3 bases: TGTGCCAGTAGTAGGACTAGCGGGGGGGCTTACAATGAGCAGTTCTTC. Translating gives CASSRTSGGAYNEQFF.

The chain carries TRBV2 and TRBJ1-1, with 7 bases aligning to TRBD1. V was clipped by 7 bases and J by 3 bases; unmatched bases: 20. CDR3 length: 18 amino acids. Germline CDR1 and CDR2: SNHLY and FYNNEI. The CDR3 region is CASNYPFIGQVDHTEAFF. In DNA, the CDR3 is TGTGCCAGCAATTACCCCTTTATTGGACAGGTCGATCACACTGAAGCTTTCTTT.

This clone came up a few times. J is TRBJ1-2 and V is TRBV9, with D perhaps matching TRBD1 (5 bases). Germline CDR1 SGDLS, CDR2 YYNGEE. V lost 1 base, J lost 3 bases, and 10 bases lay in between. The CDR3 has 14 residues. The CDR3 region has the DNA TGTGCCAGCAGCGTACAGGGCAGGGACTATGGCTACACCTTC. This sequence encodes CASSVQGRDYGYTF.

This sequence joins TRBV7-2 and TRBJ1-4; TRBD1 aligns across 9 bases. The CDR3 covers 14 residues. J gave up 8 bases and V 6 bases, and 7 bases lay outside the gene matches. The germline V gene encodes CDR1 SGHTA and CDR2 FQGNSA. CDR3 protein: CASRLDRGEEKLFF. As DNA, the CDR3 is TGTGCCAGCAGACTAGACAGGGGGGAAGAAAAACTGTTTTTT. The full variable domain, completed using reference TRBV7-2 and TRBJ1-4, is GAGVSQSPSNKVTEKGKDVELRCDPISGHTALYWYRQSLGQGLEFLIYFQGNSAPDKSGLPSDRFSAERTGGSVSTLTIQRTQQEDSAVYLCASRLDRGEEKLFFGSGTQLSVL.

The CDR3 loop reads CASGTGKGTKNIQYF. CDR3 nucleotides: TGCGCCAGCGGAACAGGCAAAGGAACCAAAAACATTCAGTACTTC. The genes are TRBV5-1 and TRBJ2-4; possibly TRBD1 for D (5 bases). Germline loops: CDR1 SGHRS, CDR2 YFSETQ. Trimming stripped 7 bases from V and 2 bases from J, with 16 bases between. The CDR3 runs 15 residues.

In this sample, this clone turned up a few times. V gene TRBV6-5 combines with J gene TRBJ2-7; 8 bases match TRBD1. CDR1 MNHEY and CDR2 SVGAGI come from the germline V gene. The CDR3 contains 15 residues. Trimming took 3 bases from V and 0 from J; bases not matched to a gene: 4. Here the CDR3 reads CASSYLTGASYEQYF. The CDR3 nucleotides read TGTGCCAGCAGTTATTTGACAGGGGCCTCCTACGAGCAGTACTTC.

A single count supports this clone. The V call is TRBV6-2 or TRBV6-3, the J call TRBJ2-7, with 9 bases identical to TRBD2. From germline, CDR1 is MNHEY and CDR2 SVGEGT. CDR3 length: 15 residues. Losses at the gene ends were 5 bases for V and 0 bases for J; bases not matched to a gene: 5. CDR3 sequence (DNA): TGTGCCAGCAGTAACCAGCGGGGGGACTCCTACGAGCAGTACTTC. Its protein product is CASSNQRGDSYEQYF.

The chain combines TRBV19 with TRBJ1-2; D uncertain. The V end was cut by 4 bases, the J end by 8 bases, with 17 bases between. Germline loops: CDR1 LNHDA, CDR2 SQIVND (reference sequence). The CDR3 runs to 14 residues. As DNA, the CDR3 is TGTGCCAGTAGTAACCGCGCGACTGAACTGGGCTACACCTTC. Residues: CASSNRATELGYTF.

CDR3 coding DNA: TGCGCCAGCAGCCCTCAGGGGAATCAGCCCCAGCATTTT. It yields the protein CASSPQGNQPQHF. This chain links TRBV4-3 with TRBJ1-5; D might be TRBD1 (6 bases). The CDR3 has 13 residues. With 4 bases removed from V and 4 bases from J, the gap between germline ends came to 8 bases. Germline V lookup: CDR1 LGHNA, CDR2 YSLEER.

The V call is TRBV28, the J call TRBJ1-1; possible D gene TRBD1, 5 bases. Germline V gives CDR1 MDHEN, CDR2 SYDVKM. V lost 5 bases and J lost 0, with 13 bases in between. The CDR3 length is 15 residues. The CDR3 nucleotides are TGTGCCAGCAGTAGGCCCGGGGGGTTGAACACTGAAGCTTTCTTT. It is translated as CASSRPGGLNTEAFF.

V is TRBV5-1 and J is TRBJ1-4; 11 bases are a match to TRBD1. J was trimmed by 7 bases and V by 2 bases; bases with no gene match: 7. The germline V gene has CDR1 SGHRS and CDR2 YFSETQ. CDR3 length: 16 amino acids. The CDR3 DNA is TGCGCCAGCAGCTTTGAGACCGGGACAGGGGGTGAAAAACTGTTTTTT. As protein: CASSFETGTGGEKLFF.

This chain's CDR3 is CASSVGQLPSGANVLTF. The CDR3 coding sequence is TGTGCCAGCAGTGTGGGACAGCTTCCCTCTGGGGCCAACGTCCTGACTTTC. The V and J genes are TRBV28 and TRBJ2-6, with 7 bases lining up with TRBD1. The germline CDR1 and CDR2 sequences are MDHEN and SYDVKM. The CDR3 has 17 residues. The V gene end was trimmed by 5 bases and the J gene end by 0 bases; junction bases not matched to a gene: 7.

This clone was found once. The chain combines TRBV2 with TRBJ1-3; 11 nucleotides line up with TRBD1. CDR1 is SNHLY, CDR2 FYNNEI, per germline. V was pared by 6 bases and J by 6 bases, with 10 bases of the junction left unmatched. The CDR3 runs to 16 residues. DNA for the CDR3: TGTGCCAGCAGCGTACTGGGACAGGGGGGCTCAAACACCATATATTTT. This translates into CASSVLGQGGSNTIYF.

The chain recombines TRBV24-1 with TRBJ1-6; no firm D call. The V end was cut by 9 bases, the J end by 12 bases, with 26 bases between. CDR3 length: 16 amino acids. Germline V gene data show CDR1 as KGHDR and CDR2 as SFDVKD. The CDR3 bases are TGTGCCACCCCAGCCGGGGTAGTGGCAGGACTGGAACCCCTCCACTTT. Protein: CATPAGVVAGLEPLHF.

The CDR3 here is CASSPYLLMTSGANVLTF. CDR3 coding DNA: TGTGCCAGCAGCCCCTACTTACTAATGACCTCTGGGGCCAACGTCCTGACTTTC. The chain recombines TRBV11-2 with TRBJ2-6, with no clear D. CDR1 SGHAT and CDR2 FQNNGV come from the germline V gene. V lost 5 bases, J lost 0 bases, and 17 bases lay in between. This CDR3 contains 18 residues.

The J gene is TRBJ1-2, the V gene TRBV27, with a possible D match to TRBD1 (6 bases). The V gene lost 8 bases and the J gene lost 0 bases, with 19 bases spanning the gap. This CDR3 spans 16 amino acids. CDR1 is MNHEY, CDR2 SMNVEV, per germline (reference sequence). CDR3 loop: CASRAPDRSTNYGYTF. The CDR3 nucleotides read TGTGCCAGCCGCGCCCCCGACAGGTCAACTAACTATGGCTACACCTTC.

V and J are TRBV7-9 and TRBJ2-5; TRBD1 matches at 9 bases. Germline values: CDR1 SEHNR, CDR2 FQNEAQ (reference sequence). Trimming removed 3 bases from V and 5 bases from J; junction bases left unmatched: 10. CDR3 size: 16 residues. The CDR3 loop is CASSFPGQGSRETQYF. CDR3 in DNA: TGTGCCAGCAGCTTTCCGGGACAGGGAAGTCGGGAGACCCAGTACTTC.

CDR3 residues: CASSVEGGSGYTF. As DNA, the CDR3 is TGTGCCAGCAGCGTAGAAGGGGGCAGTGGCTACACCTTC. The chain has TRBV9 and TRBJ1-2, with 7 bases fitting TRBD1. In germline, CDR1 is SGDLS, CDR2 YYNGEE. CDR3 length: 13 residues. V was clipped by 0 bases and J by 7 bases; unmatched bases: 3.

This clone was seen only once. CDR3 bases: TGCGCCAGCAGCTTGTGGCAGGGGGCGGTGAATGAGCAGTTCTTC. Translation: CASSLWQGAVNEQFF. The chain links TRBV5-1 to TRBJ2-1, with 8 bases identical to TRBD1. The CDR3 is made up of 15 amino acids. In germline, CDR1 is SGHRS, CDR2 YFSETQ. V dropped 1 base and J dropped 7; count of bases not matched to a gene: 7.

The genes are TRBV5-5 and TRBJ1-5; TRBD1 matches 9 bases. Germline V gene sequence: CDR1 SGHKS, CDR2 YYEKEE (reference sequence). With 4 bases clipped from V and 4 bases from J, the junction kept 9 bases outside the gene matches. The CDR3 has 16 residues. CDR3: CASSPVDRGPNQPQHF. The CDR3 nucleotides read TGTGCCAGCAGCCCCGTGGACAGGGGCCCAAATCAGCCCCAGCATTTT.

The rearrangement links TRBV28 to TRBJ1-4, with 7 bases fitting TRBD1. The CDR3 runs to 14 residues. The germline CDR1 and CDR2 sequences are MDHEN and SYDVKM. V lost 5 bases, J lost 8 bases, and 8 bases stayed unmatched. CDR3 nucleotide sequence: TGTGCCAGCAGTCCACAGGGGCTGGACGAAAAACTGTTTTTT. This translates into CASSPQGLDEKLFF.

This clone was observed a handful of times. This rearrangement joins TRBV7-6 to TRBJ1-3, with 10 bases that match TRBD1. CDR1 and CDR2 from the germline V gene are SGHVS and FNYEAQ. The CDR3 runs 16 residues. J was trimmed by 1 base and V by 5 bases; bases with no gene match: 5. The CDR3 protein is CASSAGTGDSGNTIYF. The CDR3 DNA reads as TGTGCCAGCAGCGCCGGGACAGGGGATTCTGGAAACACCATATATTTT.

The chain combines TRBV3-1 (or the pseudogene TRBV3-2) with TRBJ1-5; a possible D gene is TRBD1 (5 bases). Germline V gives CDR1 LGHDT, CDR2 YNNKEL (reference sequence). The ends were cut back, 1 base at V and 5 bases at J, with 12 bases in the middle. This CDR3 is built from 15 residues. CDR3 protein: CASSQGGGSDQPQHF. CDR3 DNA sequence: TGTGCCAGCAGCCAAGGCGGGGGATCAGATCAGCCCCAGCATTTT.

The V and J genes are TRBV27 and TRBJ1-2, with 7 bases matching TRBD1. CDR3 size: 14 residues. With 3 bases clipped from V and 3 bases from J, the junction kept 4 bases outside the gene matches. The germline V gene encodes CDR1 MNHEY and CDR2 SMNVEV (reference sequence). The CDR3, as DNA: TGTGCCAGCAGTTTGACAGGGCGAGACTATGGCTACACCTTC. This translates into CASSLTGRDYGYTF.

The chain carries TRBV6-5 and TRBJ1-2, with a tentative D call TRBD1 (5 bases). Per the germline V gene, CDR1 is MNHEY and CDR2 is SVGAGI. This CDR3 region has 13 residues. The V end was cut by 0 bases, the J end by 8 bases, with 10 bases between. Here the CDR3 DNA reads TGTGCCAGCAGTTACTCGTCGCAGGGCGGCTACACCTTC. This codes for CASSYSSQGGYTF.

V usage is TRBV28 and J usage is TRBJ2-5, with a tentative D call TRBD1 (5 bases). Deletions cut 6 bases from V and 5 bases from J, with 13 bases between. CDR3 length equals 13 residues. The V gene's germline CDR1 is MDHEN and CDR2 SYDVKM. CDR3 DNA sequence: TGTGCCAGCAGCCAGGGAAGGGTGGAGACCCAGTACTTC. Protein sequence: CASSQGRVETQYF.

This clone occurred once. The chain is built from TRBV2 and TRBJ1-3, with D perhaps TRBD1 (5 bases). Germline CDR1 reads SNHLY; CDR2 reads FYNNEI. This CDR3 comprises 16 residues. V was shortened by 1 base and J by 4 bases, with 14 bases between the two germline ends. The CDR3 sequence: CASSEEQTATGNTIYF. The CDR3 DNA is TGTGCCAGCAGTGAAGAACAGACAGCAACCGGAAACACCATATATTTT.

The rearrangement uses TRBV6-5 and TRBJ1-5; unclear D gene. The V gene's germline CDR1 is MNHEY and CDR2 SVGAGI. V lost 0 bases and J lost 6, with 15 bases in between. This CDR3 comprises 16 residues. CDR3 region: CASSYSAGFTGQPQHF. In DNA form, the CDR3 reads TGTGCCAGCAGTTACTCCGCGGGGTTTACGGGTCAGCCCCAGCATTTT.